This TCR beta chain was retrieved from a study of long-term antiretroviral therapy in people with HIV. Study findings and constraints: In samples taken after ART, diversity increased but remained below transplant donor control levels.

The germline gives CDR1 SGHNT, CDR2 YYREEE (reference sequence). CDR3 length: 13 residues. V gave up 0 bases and J gave up 5 bases, with 8 bases separating them. Turning to this clone: Its antigen is as yet unknown.

Assay version v3.0 of immunoSEQ was used, and it was run at survey level. Repertoires were generated with immunoSEQ multiplex PCR, while TCRdb's copy carries only in-frame clones and drops some. The repertoire holds 12,000 or so clones, with 60% to 85% as singletons. This TCR derives from a woman aged 40-49 years with HIV. The specimen comprised unsorted PBMCs, sampled 0.8 years before starting antiretroviral therapy. The rearrangement joins TRBV5-4 to TRBJ2-5; D is uncertain. The CDR3: CASSLENTETQYF. In DNA form, the CDR3 reads TGTGCCAGCAGCTTGGAAAATACGGAGACCCAGTACTTC.